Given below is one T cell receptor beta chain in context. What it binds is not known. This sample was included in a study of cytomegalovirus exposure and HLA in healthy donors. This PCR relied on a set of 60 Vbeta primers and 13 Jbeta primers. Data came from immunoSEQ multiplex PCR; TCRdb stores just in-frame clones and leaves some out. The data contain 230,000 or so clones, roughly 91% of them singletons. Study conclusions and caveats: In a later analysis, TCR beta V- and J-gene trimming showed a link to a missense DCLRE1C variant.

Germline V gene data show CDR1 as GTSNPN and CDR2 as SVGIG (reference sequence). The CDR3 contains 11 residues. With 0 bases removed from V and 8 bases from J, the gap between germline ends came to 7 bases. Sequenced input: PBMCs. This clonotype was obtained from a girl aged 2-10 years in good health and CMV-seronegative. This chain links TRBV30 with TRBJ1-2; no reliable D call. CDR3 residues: CAWSVMEGYTF. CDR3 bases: TGTGCCTGGAGTGTAATGGAGGGCTACACCTTC.